These 26 T cell receptor beta chains were all obtained from the same sample, sequenced in a study of regulatory T cells in long-lasting Graves disease. Sequencing libraries for TCR beta were prepared with iRepertoire HTBI primers and Arm-PCR of CDR3 regions. MiXCR, run by TCRdb on the multiplex PCR reads, gives a single entry per CDR3 protein. Of around 510,000 distinct CDR3 sequences in the sample, 20% to 25% were seen once. Documented time point: persistent/refractory GD, antithyroid drugs over 5 years with positive TRAb. Extracted PBMC RNA gave rise to the TCR library. The sample in question was peripheral blood mononuclear cells (PBMCs), obtained when the disease was refractory, from a patient treated with antithyroid drugs. These receptors originate from a female donor with Graves disease.

The chain joins TRBV4-3 to TRBJ2-5; 11 nucleotides match TRBD1. From germline, CDR1 is LGHNA and CDR2 YSLEER. V lost 1 base and J lost 5; bases outside the gene matches: 3. The CDR3 sequence is 15 residues long. The CDR3 is CASSQGTGGAETQYF. The CDR3 DNA reads as TGCGCCAGCAGCCAAGGGACAGGGGGCGCCGAGACCCAGTACTTC.

About this clonotype itself: As the CDR3 is not closed by the conserved phenylalanine or tryptophan, this likely results from a read error. J is TRBJ1-1 and V is TRBV10-2; D is uncertain. Trimming stripped 4 bases from V and 6 bases from J, with 6 bases between. The CDR3 is 11 residues long. Germline V gives CDR1 WSHSY, CDR2 SAAADI. The CDR3 region is CASSGGPEAFS. As DNA, the CDR3 is TGCGCCAGCAGTGGGGGTCCTGAAGCTTTCTCT.

The CDR3 coding sequence is TGCGCCAGCACCCGGGGTCTTGGACAGCAGAACACTGAAGCTTTCTTT. Protein sequence: CASTRGLGQQNTEAFF. The chain is built from TRBV4-3 and TRBJ1-1; possible D gene TRBD1, 6 bases. The CDR3 spans 16 residues. Trimming removed 7 bases at V and 1 base at J, with 19 bases between. Germline CDR1 LGHNA, CDR2 YSLEER.

This clonotype was detected many times. V and J are TRBV29-1 and TRBJ1-1; D remains unclear. The germline CDR1 and CDR2 sequences are SQVTM and ANQGSEA. This CDR3 has 10 residues. CDR3 DNA sequence: TGCAGTGCCCAAAACACTGAAGCTTTCTTT. Its protein is CSAQNTEAFF.

There are a few counts of this clonotype. The genes are TRBV4-1 and TRBJ1-4; 8 positions agree with TRBD1. Germline loops: CDR1 MGHRA, CDR2 YSYEKL. V shed 4 bases and J 7 bases; nucleotides not matched to a gene: 8. This CDR3 has 15 residues. The CDR3 bases are TGCGCCAGCAGCCCGGACAGGGAGGGACCTGAAAAACTGTTTTTT. As protein: CASSPDREGPEKLFF.

CDR3 region: CAWGTDSYEQYF. DNA for the CDR3: TGTGCCTGGGGGACAGACTCCTACGAGCAGTACTTC. This chain uses TRBV30 with TRBJ2-7, with 7 bases lining up with TRBD1. J gave up 0 bases and V 5 bases, and 1 base lay outside the gene matches. The CDR3 has 12 residues. The germline V gene encodes CDR1 GTSNPN and CDR2 SVGIG (reference sequence). The full variable domain, rest sourced from reference TRBV30 and TRBJ2-7, is SQTIHQWPATLVQPVGSPLSLECTVEGTSNPNLYWYRQAAGRGLQLLFYSVGIGQISSEVPQNLSASRPQDRQFILSSKKLLLSDSGFYLCAWGTDSYEQYFGPGTRLTVT.

The chain is built from TRBV12-3 or TRBV12-4 and TRBJ2-2; 9 bases map to TRBD2. The V and J ends lost 5 bases and 1 base, in that order; junction bases with no gene match: 20. This CDR3 spans 21 amino acids. The CDR3 sequence: CASSVTRGLTGLAENTGELFF. In nucleotides, the CDR3 is TGTGCCAGCAGTGTGACGAGGGGATTGACGGGACTAGCTGAGAACACCGGGGAGCTGTTTTTT.

V is TRBV11-1 and J is TRBJ1-5; D perhaps matches TRBD1 (5 bases). Trimming took 8 bases from V and 6 from J, leaving 14 bases between them. The germline V gene encodes CDR1 SGHAT and CDR2 FQDESV (reference sequence). The CDR3 covers 13 residues. CDR3 amino acids: CASSGLGGQPQHF. DNA of the CDR3: TGTGCCAGCTCTGGCCTTGGGGGTCAGCCCCAGCATTTT. The whole variable domain, remainder taken from reference TRBV11-1 and TRBJ1-5, is EAEVAQSPRYKITEKSQAVAFWCDPISGHATLYWYRQILGQGPELLVQFQDESVVDDSQLPKDRFSAERLKGVDSTLKIQPAELGDSAMYLCASSGLGGQPQHFGDGTRLSIL.

This clonotype has a count of ten or more. The chain employs TRBV11-2 and TRBJ2-2; D unresolved. The CDR3 extends over 12 amino acids. CDR1 SGHAT and CDR2 FQNNGV come from the germline V gene. V was shortened by 1 base and J by 10 bases, with 7 bases between the two germline ends. The CDR3 region has the DNA TGTGCCAGCAGCTTAGGGCAGGAGGAGCTGTTTTTT. Encoded protein: CASSLGQEELFF.

In this sample, this clonotype turned up a few times. The chain links TRBV7-9 to TRBJ1-4; 8 bases fit TRBD1. This CDR3 is built from 13 residues. V shed 1 base and J 10 bases; nucleotides not matched to a gene: 2. The germline CDR1 and CDR2 sequences are SEHNR and FQNEAQ (reference sequence). The CDR3, as DNA: TGTGCCAGCAGCTTAGGAGACAGGGGAAAACTGTTTTTT. Protein sequence: CASSLGDRGKLFF.

This clonotype was detected ten times or more. The gene calls are TRBV6-5 and TRBJ2-7; D is unclear. Trimming took off 2 bases at V and 1 base at J, with 3 bases between the two ends. Germline values: CDR1 MNHEY, CDR2 SVGAGI. The CDR3 is 12 residues long. In DNA, the CDR3 is TGTGCCAGCAGTTACGCGTCCTACGAGCAGTACTTC. It codes for CASSYASYEQYF.

In its sample, this clonotype was seen many times. The V gene is TRBV2, the J gene TRBJ1-1; D uncertain. The CDR3 sequence is 13 residues long. From germline, CDR1 is SNHLY and CDR2 FYNNEI. V gave up 7 bases and J gave up 3 bases, with 12 bases separating them. The CDR3 loop is CASKPATYTEAFF. CDR3 in DNA: TGTGCCAGCAAGCCCGCCACCTACACTGAAGCTTTCTTT.

The chain recombines TRBV5-1 with TRBJ1-1, with D perhaps matching TRBD1 (5 bases). Germline CDR1 SGHRS, CDR2 YFSETQ. The length of the CDR3 is 16 residues. The V end lost 1 base, the J end lost 4 bases, and 17 bases lay between the germline ends. The DNA for the CDR3 is TGCGCCAGCAGCTTGTGGGATTTGGGGGTAAGCACTGAAGCTTTCTTT. This sequence encodes CASSLWDLGVSTEAFF.

The sample holds a few counts of this clonotype. This rearrangement joins TRBV5-6 to TRBJ1-1, with D unresolved. The CDR3 totals 13 residues. Between the trimmed V and J ends, which lost 2 bases and 6 bases, there was a span of 11 bases. Per the germline V gene, CDR1 is SGHDT and CDR2 is YYEEEE. The CDR3 DNA reads as TGTGCCAGCAGCTTTCGGCCGGGAGCTGAAGCTTTCTTT. Translating it yields CASSFRPGAEAFF.

This clonotype occurred a few times. The V and J genes are TRBV29-1 and TRBJ2-6; no firm D call. The CDR3 totals 13 residues. V was clipped by 7 bases and J by 2 bases, with 9 bases between them. Germline V gene sequence: CDR1 SQVTM, CDR2 ANQGSEA. CDR3 in amino acids: CSALRPGANVLTF. Here the CDR3 DNA reads TGCAGCGCTTTAAGACCTGGGGCCAACGTCCTGACTTTC.

There are a few counts of this clonotype. V usage is TRBV11-2 and J usage is TRBJ2-1; 7 bases are a match to TRBD1. J lost 5 bases, V lost 5 bases, and 9 bases had no gene match. This CDR3 has 15 residues. In germline, CDR1 is SGHAT, CDR2 FQNNGV. The CDR3 region has the DNA TGTGCCAGCAGCCCCTGGGGACAGAAAGACAATGAGCAGTTCTTC. Translated: CASSPWGQKDNEQFF.

The chain couples TRBV29-1 to TRBJ1-1, with TRBD1 as a possible D gene (5 bases). The CDR3 sequence is 13 residues long. CDR1 is SQVTM, CDR2 ANQGSEA, per germline. Between the trimmed V and J ends, which lost 6 bases and 2 bases, there was a span of 13 bases. CDR3 coding DNA: TGCAGCGTCGACGACAGCGGAAACACTGAAGCTTTCTTT. It codes for CSVDDSGNTEAFF.

The chain combines TRBV5-4 with TRBJ2-7; D possibly corresponds to TRBD1 (6 bases). The ends were cut back, 0 bases at V and 1 base at J, with 8 bases in the middle. Germline V gives CDR1 SGHNT, CDR2 YYREEE (reference sequence). The CDR3 has 14 amino acids. The CDR3 sequence is CASSLGDTSYEQYF. Here the CDR3 DNA reads TGTGCCAGCAGCTTGGGGGACACATCCTACGAGCAGTACTTC.

This clonotype was recorded at least ten times. The chain uses TRBV6-1 and TRBJ2-4, with D possibly matching TRBD1 (6 bases). This CDR3 is built from 15 residues. Germline V gene sequence: CDR1 MNHNS, CDR2 SASEGT. The ends were cut back, 6 bases at V and 0 bases at J, with 12 bases in the middle. The CDR3 is CASRTGSEAKNIQYF. For the CDR3, the DNA is TGTGCCAGCAGGACAGGATCCGAAGCCAAAAACATTCAGTACTTC.

The table lists this clonotype with many counts. This chain joins TRBV3-1 and TRBJ2-5; D remains unclear. The CDR3 loop spans 13 amino acids. The germline CDR1 and CDR2 sequences are LGHDT and YNNKEL (reference sequence). V was shortened by 1 base and J by 7 bases, with 10 bases between the two germline ends. CDR3 region: CASSQVAGWTQYF. The CDR3 DNA sequence: TGTGCCAGCAGCCAAGTGGCAGGTTGGACCCAGTACTTC.

Note on this clonotype: One end of the junction does not line up with germline, which may come from a read error. This chain uses TRBV5-6 with TRBJ2-7, with D perhaps matching TRBD1 or TRBD2 (6 bases each). Germline V lookup: CDR1 SGHDT, CDR2 YYEEEE. The CDR3 is made up of 12 amino acids. CDR3 sequence (DNA): TGTGCCAGCAGCTTGATGGGGGGCGAGCAGTGCTTC. It codes for CASSLMGGEQCF.

This clonotype appeared many times. DNA of the CDR3: TGTGCCAGCAGCATCCCCAGGGACTATAGCAATCAGCCCCAGCATTTT. The encoded protein is CASSIPRDYSNQPQHF. This chain links TRBV28 with TRBJ1-5; maybe TRBD1 (5 bases). Germline values: CDR1 MDHEN, CDR2 SYDVKM. The length of the CDR3 is 16 residues. The germline V and J ends were trimmed by 6 bases and 0 bases, with 15 bases remaining between them.

A few counts support this clonotype. This chain links TRBV13 with TRBJ2-5; possible D gene TRBD1, 5 bases. The V gene's germline CDR1 is PRHDT and CDR2 FYEKMQ (reference sequence). The germline V and J ends were trimmed by 5 bases and 2 bases, with 9 bases remaining between them. The CDR3 runs 13 residues. CDR3 nucleotides: TGTGCCAGCAGCCATAGACAGCAAGAGACCCAGTACTTC. As protein: CASSHRQQETQYF.

The chain carries TRBV5-1 and TRBJ2-2; TRBD1 matches 9 bases. CDR1 SGHRS and CDR2 YFSETQ come from the germline V gene. The CDR3 is 15 residues long. The V and J ends lost 4 bases and 4 bases, in that order; junction bases with no gene match: 5. CDR3 nucleotide sequence: TGCGCCAGCAGCGAGGGACAGGGAAGCACCGGGGAGCTGTTTTTT. Translation: CASSEGQGSTGELFF.

This clonotype was counted ten times or more. The rearrangement uses TRBV14 and TRBJ2-2; D is undetermined. CDR1 is SGHDN and CDR2 is FVKESK in the germline V gene. CDR3 size: 14 residues. V lost 5 bases and J lost 2, with 9 bases in between. CDR3 in amino acids: CASSILDNTGELFF. The CDR3 nucleotides are TGTGCCAGCAGCATTCTGGATAACACCGGGGAGCTGTTTTTT.

The chain combines TRBV20-1 with TRBJ2-7; D perhaps matches TRBD2 (6 bases). V was shortened by 6 bases and J by 4 bases, with 16 bases between the two germline ends. This CDR3 has 13 residues. Germline V CDR1 and CDR2: DFQATT, SNEGSKA (reference sequence). Written as DNA, the CDR3 is TGCAGTGCCCTAGCCGGGAGTAGGTACGAGCAGTACTTC. It codes for CSALAGSRYEQYF.